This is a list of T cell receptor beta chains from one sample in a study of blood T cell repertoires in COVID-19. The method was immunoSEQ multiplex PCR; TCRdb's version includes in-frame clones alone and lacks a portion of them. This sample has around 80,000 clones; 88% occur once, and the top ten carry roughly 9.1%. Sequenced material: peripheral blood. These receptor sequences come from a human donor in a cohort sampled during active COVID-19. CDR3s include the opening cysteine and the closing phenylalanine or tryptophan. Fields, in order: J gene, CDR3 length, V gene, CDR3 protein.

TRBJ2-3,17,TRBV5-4,CASSSRGGGSHTDTQYF
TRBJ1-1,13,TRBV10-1,CASSENRGTEAFF
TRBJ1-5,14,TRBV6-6,CASQDSRRGQPQHF
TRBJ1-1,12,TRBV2,CASSEVNTEAFF
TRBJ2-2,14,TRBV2,CASREGQGVGELFF
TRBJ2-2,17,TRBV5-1,CASSRDSGGPSTGELFF
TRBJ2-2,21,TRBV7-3,CASSLYDPFRMRSTGVGELFF
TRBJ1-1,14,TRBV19,CASSTGTGNTEAFF
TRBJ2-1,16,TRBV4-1,CASSQDQGLAVNEQFF
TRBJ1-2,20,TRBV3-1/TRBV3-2,CASSQGTLVQGAKMFYGYTF
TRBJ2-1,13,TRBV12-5,CASGSSDRPLQFF
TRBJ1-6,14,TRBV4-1,CASSQDPTGSPLHF
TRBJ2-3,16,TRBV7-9,CASSPLEGAGSDTQYF
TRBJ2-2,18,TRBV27,CASSLVWGGSGETGELFF
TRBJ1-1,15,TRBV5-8,CASSWGEGANTEAFF
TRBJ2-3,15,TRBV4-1,CASSQSDKLSDTQYF
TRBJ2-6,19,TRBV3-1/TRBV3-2,CASRQKPGQGGLGANVLTF
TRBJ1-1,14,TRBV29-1,CSGRGSNLNTEAFF
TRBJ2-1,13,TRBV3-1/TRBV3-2,CASSQVRGNEQFF
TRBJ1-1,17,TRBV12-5,CASGLVRQGGMNTEAFF
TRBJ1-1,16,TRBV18,CASSPTTTGGRDKAFF
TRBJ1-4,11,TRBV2,CASRRDEKLFF
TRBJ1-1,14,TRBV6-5,CASSYDRTNTEAFF
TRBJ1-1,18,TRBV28,CASSYSGPSGTGVTEAFF
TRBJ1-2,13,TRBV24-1,CATSDGRPYGYTF
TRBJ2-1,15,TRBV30,CACGRGTSIHNEQFF
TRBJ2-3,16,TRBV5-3,CARSSGRDRGMDTQYF
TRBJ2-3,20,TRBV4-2,CASSQLGTSGGVLRTDTQYF
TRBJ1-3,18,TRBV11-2,CASSPEEQGSARGNTIYF